This record covers a single TCR beta chain. In the study's own analysis: Estimation of nucleated cell counts relied on the amplification of reference gene primers. The protocol was immunoSEQ multiplex PCR, while the TCRdb copy is restricted to in-frame clones and leaves out a portion. V and J calls and clone size are given by that table; D and trimming were obtained from the DNA. The sample holds about 210,000 clones, roughly 87% seen once. The CDR3 runs to 13 residues. Germline V lookup: CDR1 MNHEY, CDR2 SVGAGI. The junction had 7 bases not matched to a gene; V was cut back by 8 bases and J by 4 bases. Cohorts were assigned according to the clinical history that participants reported. This specimen comes from a study of blood T cell repertoires in COVID-19. Background on the study: Some COVID-19 samples were acute and others convalescent; all came from the United States, Italy and Spain.

The chain joins TRBV6-5 to TRBJ2-7, with 8 bases fitting TRBD2. The sequencing input was PBMCs or T cells enriched from blood (not recorded which). The clonotype was recovered from a young man with acute COVID-19. The CDR3 DNA is TGTGCCAGCGGTCTAGCGGGCGAGTACGAGCAGTACTTC. Translating gives CASGLAGEYEQYF.